The 17 T cell receptor beta chains listed next were all sequenced from one sample in a study of cytomegalovirus exposure and HLA in healthy donors. Researchers ran the PCR with 60 Vbeta and 13 Jbeta primers. Some clones are missing from TCRdb's copy, which holds only in-frame ones; the method was immunoSEQ multiplex PCR. The sample records some 180,000 clones, about four fifths being singletons. Input material: PBMCs. Receptors were obtained from a female donor in good health and CMV-seronegative.

This chain joins TRBV21-1 and TRBJ1-5. TRBV21-1 is classified as a pseudogene. CDR3 size: 13 residues. Here the CDR3 reads CASSKRREQPQHF. CDR3 nucleotides: TGTGCCAGCAGCAAAAGGAGGGAACAGCCCCAGCATTTT.

The V call is TRBV7-2, the J call TRBJ2-7, with 7 nucleotides matching TRBD1. From germline, CDR1 is SGHTA and CDR2 FQGNSA. CDR3 length: 15 residues. V shed 2 bases, J shed 3 bases, and the junction held 7 bases outside the gene matches. CDR3 nucleotide sequence: TGTGCCAGCAGCTTACAGGGGGTGGGCCTCTACGAGCAGTACTTC. This translates into CASSLQGVGLYEQYF. Using reference TRBV7-2 and TRBJ2-7 for the parts outside the CDR3, the full variable domain is GAGVSQSPSNKVTEKGKDVELRCDPISGHTALYWYRQSLGQGLEFLIYFQGNSAPDKSGLPSDRFSAERTGGSVSTLTIQRTQQEDSAVYLCASSLQGVGLYEQYFGPGTRLTVT.

The chain combines TRBV19 with TRBJ2-3; 9 bases map to TRBD1. Unmatched junction bases numbered 0, after V lost 4 bases and J lost 1 base. Germline CDR1 reads LNHDA; CDR2 reads SQIVND (reference sequence). The CDR3 contains 14 residues. Here the CDR3 reads CASSRDRGTDTQYF. The DNA for the CDR3 is TGTGCCAGTAGTAGGGACAGGGGCACAGATACGCAGTATTTT.

The CDR3: CASTPTAYEVTYEQYF. The DNA of the CDR3 is TGTGCCAGCACCCCGACGGCTTACGAGGTCACCTACGAGCAGTACTTC. The V and J genes are TRBV27 and TRBJ2-7; no clear D. Germline V CDR1 and CDR2: MNHEY, SMNVEV (reference sequence). Trimming cost V 7 bases and J 2 bases, with 21 bases left between them. The CDR3 runs 16 residues.

The count of this clone is one. In nucleotides, the CDR3 is TGCGCCAGCAGCCAACGCTCAGGTTCCGAGCAGTACTTC. Translating gives CASSQRSGSEQYF. The chain links TRBV5-1 to TRBJ2-7; no reliable D call. This CDR3 has 13 amino acids. With 4 bases removed from V and 6 bases from J, the gap between germline ends came to 14 bases. Looked up from germline, CDR1 is SGHRS and CDR2 is YFSETQ.

The chain is built from TRBV2 and TRBJ2-2, with 12 bases identical to TRBD2. Trimming at V came to 3 bases and at J to 7 bases, leaving 6 bases not matched to a gene. This CDR3 contains 16 residues. CDR1 and CDR2 (germline): SNHLY, FYNNEI. The CDR3 sequence: CASSELAGGKGGELFF. The CDR3 region has the DNA TGTGCCAGCAGTGAGCTAGCGGGAGGGAAAGGCGGGGAGCTGTTTTTT.

This clone was recorded a few times. The chain employs TRBV29-1 and TRBJ1-1; D gene ambiguous. The CDR3 consists of 12 residues. Germline V gene sequence: CDR1 SQVTM, CDR2 ANQGSEA. V lost 4 bases, J lost 1 base, and 7 bases lay in between. The CDR3 loop reads CSVGRSNTEAFF. The DNA for the CDR3 is TGCAGCGTTGGTCGGTCGAACACTGAAGCTTTCTTT.

The chain has TRBV30 and TRBJ1-1; no reliable D call. CDR3 length: 12 amino acids. V was pared by 1 base and J by 4 bases, with 7 bases between. Germline CDR1 reads GTSNPN; CDR2 reads SVGIG (reference sequence). The CDR3 sequence is CAWSDSGTEAFF. The CDR3 bases are TGTGCCTGGAGTGACAGTGGCACTGAAGCTTTCTTT.

This clone was picked up a small number of times. The chain carries TRBV5-4 and TRBJ1-1; TRBD1 aligns across 7 bases. Germline trimming cut 3 bases from V and 5 bases from J; bases unmatched to any gene: 10. Looked up from germline, CDR1 is SGHNT and CDR2 is YYREEE (reference sequence). This CDR3 has 15 amino acids. The CDR3 nucleotides are TGTGCCAGCAGCTCGCAGACAGGGTGGGGGACTGAAGCTTTCTTT. The encoded protein is CASSSQTGWGTEAFF.

As to this clone: The same CDR3 arises from other DNA sequences in this sample as well. V gene TRBV6-5 combines with J gene TRBJ1-1, with TRBD1 identical over 7 bases. Germline CDR1 MNHEY, CDR2 SVGAGI. The CDR3 extends over 14 amino acids. V was clipped by 5 bases and J by 2 bases; unmatched bases: 5. The CDR3 spells CASSEQGPNTEAFF. Written as DNA, the CDR3 is TGTGCCAGCAGTGAACAGGGGCCTAACACTGAAGCTTTCTTT.

This chain uses TRBV28 with TRBJ1-2, with D possibly TRBD1 on 5 matching bases. The CDR3 is 15 amino acids. The germline V and J ends were trimmed by 4 bases and 3 bases, with 15 bases remaining between them. Germline V CDR1 and CDR2: MDHEN, SYDVKM. The CDR3 here is CASSSSTRVYYGYTF. In nucleotides, the CDR3 is TGTGCCAGCAGTTCGTCCACCAGGGTCTACTATGGCTACACCTTC.

Details on this clone: One end of the junction varies from germline; a read error may be responsible. J is TRBJ2-7 and V is TRBV7-9; 11 bases align to TRBD2. The CDR3 sequence is 18 residues long. CDR1 SEHNR and CDR2 FQNEAQ come from the germline V gene (reference sequence). The CDR3 nucleotides read TGTTCCAGCAGCTTCCGACAGATTTTAGCGGGAGGGCCCGGCGAGCAGTACTTC. As protein: CSSSFRQILAGGPGEQYF.

The genes are TRBV4-3 and TRBJ2-3; D is undetermined. This CDR3 is built from 15 residues. CDR1 and CDR2 from the germline V gene are LGHNA and YSLEER. V was clipped by 0 bases and J by 2 bases, with 9 bases between them. CDR3 bases: TGCGCCAGCAGCCAAGATCTTCCTTTCACAGATACGCAGTATTTT. Its translation is CASSQDLPFTDTQYF.

This clone was seen only once. CDR3 sequence: CASRTGGLSTEAFF. The DNA of the CDR3 is TGTGCCAGCCGGACAGGGGGCCTGAGCACTGAAGCTTTCTTT. The chain carries TRBV6-5 and TRBJ1-1; 11 positions match TRBD1. Germline values: CDR1 MNHEY, CDR2 SVGAGI. CDR3 length: 14 residues. V was pared by 8 bases and J by 4 bases, with 6 bases of the junction left unmatched.

The chain carries TRBV5-3 and TRBJ2-7, with 7 bases lining up with TRBD2. TRBV5-3 carries the ORF label, with uncertain function. CDR3 length: 17 residues. Trimming at V came to 3 bases and at J to 5 bases, leaving 17 bases not matched to a gene. The CDR3 DNA reads as TGTGCCAGAAGCTCGCTTGAGGGTAGCGGGTTTTTTGACGAGCAGTACTTC. Translating gives CARSSLEGSGFFDEQYF.

The chain joins TRBV11-2 to TRBJ2-5, with 7 nucleotides matching TRBD2. V was pared by 5 bases and J by 10 bases, with 7 bases of the junction left unmatched. This CDR3 has 12 residues. Germline lookup yields CDR1 SGHAT and CDR2 FQNNGV. The CDR3: CASSIISGNQYF. The CDR3, as DNA: TGTGCCAGCAGCATAATAAGCGGGAACCAGTACTTC.

The genes are TRBV7-3 and TRBJ2-3; the match to TRBD1 covers 7 bases. The CDR3 is 12 amino acids. Germline CDR1 and CDR2: SGHTA and FQGTGA. V shed 2 bases, J shed 11 bases, and the junction held 4 bases outside the gene matches. DNA for the CDR3: TGTGCCAGCAGCTTAGCAGGGGGAGTGCAGTATTTT. Protein product: CASSLAGGVQYF.